The source of this T cell receptor (beta chain) is a study of cytomegalovirus exposure and HLA in healthy donors. On this clone itself: Its antigen remains unknown.

PCR was performed using 60 Vbeta and 13 Jbeta primers. Libraries were prepared by immunoSEQ multiplex PCR; TCRdb keeps only in-frame clonotypes and omits some of them. The sample consists of around 130,000 clones, over 70% of them appearing once. Study observations and caveats: Cytomegalovirus association was listed for approximately 160 TCR beta chains.

The CDR3 consists of 13 residues. The germline CDR1 and CDR2 sequences are MNHEY and SMNVEV (reference sequence). V was trimmed by 2 bases and J by 9 bases, leaving 14 bases between them. Specimen: PBMCs. This clonotype was sampled from a woman aged 55-70 years in good health and CMV-seropositive. The rearrangement links TRBV27 to TRBJ2-7; D remains ambiguous. The chain's CDR3 is CASSLDETARQYF. The CDR3, as DNA: TGTGCCAGCAGTTTAGACGAAACTGCTAGGCAGTACTTC.